Following are 5 T cell receptor beta chains from one sample sequenced in a study of response to subunit inactivated influenza vaccine. TCRdb passed the RT-PCR reads through MiXCR, listing each CDR3 protein once. The sample includes under 750,000 distinct CDR3 sequences, 12% of them seen just once. This material consisted of PBMCs from blood, taken on the day of vaccination. These receptors came from a man aged 45 to 65 who received an inactivated influenza vaccine.

This clonotype was counted ten times or more. This chain links TRBV27 with TRBJ2-5; 7 bases are a match to TRBD1. The trim removed 5 bases at V and 2 bases at J, leaving 14 bases unmatched. CDR3 length: 17 amino acids. Germline lookup yields CDR1 MNHEY and CDR2 SMNVEV (reference sequence). The CDR3 DNA is TGTGCCAGCAGTGTCACCTCCTTGACAGGGCCACAAGAGACCCAGTACTTC. Translating gives CASSVTSLTGPQETQYF.

The V and J genes are TRBV30 and TRBJ1-2, with 8 bases aligning to TRBD1. There are 12 residues in the CDR3. Germline CDR1 and CDR2: GTSNPN and SVGIG (reference sequence). Germline trimming cut 5 bases from V and 7 bases from J; bases unmatched to any gene: 6. The CDR3 DNA is TGTGCCTGGGCTGGACAGGGCGGTGGCTACACCTTC. It is translated as CAWAGQGGGYTF.

This clonotype was found a few times. This chain links TRBV6-2 or TRBV6-3 with TRBJ2-7, with D perhaps matching TRBD2 (5 bases). In germline, CDR1 is MNHEY, CDR2 SVGEGT. The CDR3 loop spans 19 amino acids. Deletions cut 4 bases from V and 6 bases from J, with 31 bases between. In DNA form, the CDR3 reads TGTGCCAGCAGTTCTTTCCCGAAACCCCCGGGATTTCGCCAAGTCGAGCAGTACTTC. Its translation is CASSSFPKPPGFRQVEQYF.

This clonotype was observed a few times. The chain uses TRBV12-3 or TRBV12-4 and TRBJ1-1; D unclear. The CDR3 spans 15 residues. The V end was cut by 2 bases, the J end by 0 bases, with 10 bases between. CDR3 nucleotide sequence: TGTGCCAGCAGTTTAAGGTCATCTATGAACACTGAAGCTTTCTTT. This codes for CASSLRSSMNTEAFF.

The chain links TRBV20-1 to TRBJ2-1; D is ambiguous. Trimming stripped 7 bases from V and 6 bases from J, with 13 bases between. This CDR3 contains 12 residues. CDR1 and CDR2 from the germline V gene are DFQATT and SNEGSKA (reference sequence). CDR3: CSEVGFSNEQFF. The CDR3 DNA reads as TGCAGTGAAGTGGGATTCTCCAATGAGCAGTTCTTC.